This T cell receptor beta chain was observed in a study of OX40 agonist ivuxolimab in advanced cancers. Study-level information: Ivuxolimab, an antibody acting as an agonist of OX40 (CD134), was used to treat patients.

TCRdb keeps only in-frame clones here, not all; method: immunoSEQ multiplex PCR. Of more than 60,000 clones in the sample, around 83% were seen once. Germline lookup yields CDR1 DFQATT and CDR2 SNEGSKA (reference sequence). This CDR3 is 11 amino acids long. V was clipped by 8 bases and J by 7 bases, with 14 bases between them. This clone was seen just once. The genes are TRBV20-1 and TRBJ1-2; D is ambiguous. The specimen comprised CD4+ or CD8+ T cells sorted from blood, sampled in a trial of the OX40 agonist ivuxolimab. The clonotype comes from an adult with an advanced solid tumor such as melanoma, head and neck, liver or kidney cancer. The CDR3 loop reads CSQEEFSGYTF. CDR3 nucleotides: TGCAGTCAGGAGGAATTCTCTGGCTACACCTTC.